The rows below give T cell receptor beta chains drawn from one sample of a study of CD8 T cells in ankylosing spondylitis. TCRdb re-derived calls from the 5' RACE reads in MiXCR, one entry per CDR3 protein. Among around 340,000 distinct CDR3 sequences listed, 20% to 25% were seen once. Specimen: blood, either unsorted or a sorted T cell fraction (not recorded which). The receptors come from a male donor with ankylosing spondylitis or in good health (not recorded which). The conserved cysteine and the conserved F or W are not part of the CDR3 here. Each record gives: V gene, clone size, J gene, CDR3 protein. Clone size is shown for a subset of rows, as once, few, many or a class of expanded clone.

TRBV15	.	TRBJ1-5	ATSRDSQWSNQPQR
TRBV11-2	.	TRBJ2-1	ASSWGGVWF
TRBV7-9	few	TRBJ2-3	ASSHPQAESTDTQY
TRBV6-1	few	TRBJ2-3	ASSPVAGGGDTQY
TRBV6-5	few	TRBJ2-3	ASSHTGNTDTQY
TRBV4-2	few	TRBJ1-1	ASSPMTGNTEAF
TRBV29-1	.	TRBJ1-1	SGEGGLNTEAF
TRBV12-3/TRBV12-4	few	TRBJ1-5	ASPGDGQPQH
TRBV29-1	.	TRBJ2-1	SVDWADDTYNEQF
TRBV18	few	TRBJ1-4	ASSAPASVGEKLF
TRBV28	few	TRBJ2-5	ATQGAETQY
TRBV5-1	few	TRBJ2-1	ASSLAPASGGGNEQF
TRBV6-5	.	TRBJ2-7	ASSYGQSYEQY
TRBV4-1	few	TRBJ2-2	ASSQTGGNTGELF
TRBV12-3/TRBV12-4	few	TRBJ2-3	ASSPPRRAGTDTQY
TRBV12-5	few	TRBJ2-2	ASGLHPGRDRVSGELF
TRBV7-9	.	TRBJ2-1	ASSLVEGRNEQF
TRBV12-3/TRBV12-4	many	TRBJ2-2	ASSSTQGGWYGELF
TRBV7-9	.	TRBJ2-2	ASSLGLGYTGELF
TRBV7-9	few	TRBJ2-1	ASSITPYNEQF
TRBV12-3/TRBV12-4	.	TRBJ2-7	ASSTTAYYEQY
TRBV27	.	TRBJ2-7	ASSLPRRGDPYEQY
TRBV27	.	TRBJ2-3	ASSLWAREGTDTQY
TRBV4-1	.	TRBJ2-6	ASRGTGANVLT
TRBV5-6	.	TRBJ2-1	ASRVGGGSNEQF
TRBV20-1	few	TRBJ2-7	SARDGDYEQY
TRBV6-4	many	TRBJ2-3	ASSESGTSGQY
TRBV29-1	few	TRBJ2-3	SVETSGGAYSTDTQY
TRBV12-3/TRBV12-4	few	TRBJ2-7	ASSLLGQGTNEQY
TRBV15	.	TRBJ2-7	ATSKGQPSSYEQY
TRBV9	few	TRBJ2-1	ASSVAGEQF
TRBV4-1	many	TRBJ2-1	ASSHRLEGGNEQF
TRBV7-9	.	TRBJ1-5	ASSPAGLNQPQH
TRBV11-2	.	TRBJ2-1	ASSLGTGIDEQF
TRBV29-1	.	TRBJ2-2	SVRDSNTGELF
TRBV5-1	.	TRBJ2-7	ASSLTDPPNPYEQY
TRBV20-1	few	TRBJ2-1	SALQRDSNEQF
TRBV19	few	TRBJ2-7	ASSTGTVTPYEQY
TRBV13	few	TRBJ2-7	ASSAQTGRPSPYEQY
TRBV3-1	.	TRBJ1-4	ASSQPEQEPKLF
TRBV4-2	many	TRBJ2-5	ASSQDQETQY
TRBV29-1	.	TRBJ1-3	SVEDWIGNTIY
TRBV11-2	.	TRBJ2-2	ASSRAALTGELF
TRBV30	.	TRBJ1-2	AWSATGAVGDGYT
TRBV14	few	TRBJ2-1	ASSHPLAGIVGEQF
TRBV7-9	few	TRBJ2-7	ASSWAARSSYEQY
TRBV7-6	.	TRBJ2-4	ASSLAPGRGDIQY
TRBV7-7	.	TRBJ2-3	ASSSGGPFSTDTQY